This is a list of T cell receptor beta chains from one sample in a study of OX40 agonist ivuxolimab in advanced cancers. The assay was immunoSEQ multiplex PCR, and TCRdb's table has in-frame clones only and misses some. This table holds roughly 70,000 clones, approximately 90% found once. The sequencing here drew on CD4+ or CD8+ T cells sorted from blood, taken in a trial of the OX40 agonist ivuxolimab. These receptors were obtained from an adult with an advanced solid tumor such as melanoma, head and neck, liver or kidney cancer. Each CDR3 is given with its conserved first and last residue. The order of the fields is J gene, V gene, CDR3 length, CDR3 protein.

>TRBJ2-7|TRBV5-4|13
CASSFREYYEQYF
>TRBJ2-1|TRBV7-2|13
CASRMSSYNEQFF
>TRBJ1-4|TRBV6-5|13
CASSYSRTETLFF
>TRBJ2-5|TRBV18|15
CASTERTGGGETQYF
>TRBJ2-1|TRBV28|15
CASTLPGLASNEQFF
>TRBJ1-5|TRBV19|14
CASRSRDANQPQHF
>TRBJ2-1|TRBV19|15
CASSPSMTWGNEQFF
>TRBJ1-4|TRBV7-2|13
CASSGPGREKLFF
>TRBJ2-7|TRBV27|11
CASRPSYEQYF
>TRBJ1-3|TRBV5-1|12
CASSFDSETIYF
>TRBJ1-2|TRBV14|15
CASSQDRGGYYGYTF
>TRBJ2-4|TRBV19|18
CASSSLSGLAGTKNIQYF
>TRBJ2-1|TRBV30|15
CAWSLKGGSWNEQFF
>TRBJ2-2|TRBV9|16
CASSVDGGSNTGELFF
>TRBJ2-2|TRBV4-3|13
CASSQASAGELFF
>TRBJ1-2|TRBV6-5|11
CASGTYYGYTF
>TRBJ2-7|TRBV7-2|15
CASSFGTGSSYEQYF
>TRBJ2-3|TRBV11-3|19
CASSFLSNPGLGSTDTQYF
>TRBJ2-7|TRBV5-5|15
CASSLGGGSPYEQYF
>TRBJ2-7|TRBV19|15
CASSSPKAGAYEQYF
>TRBJ2-7|TRBV4-3|16
CASSQDSGQRLYEQYF
>TRBJ1-3|TRBV14|14
CASSQAGSGNTIYF
>TRBJ2-3|TRBV11-3|17
CASSLDLLAGGTDTQYF
>TRBJ2-7|TRBV27|14
CASSPQPVSYEQYF
>TRBJ2-7|TRBV11-2|17
CASSPSRASGRDHEQYF
>TRBJ2-5|TRBV9|15
CASSVVAGEWETQYF
>TRBJ1-5|TRBV7-3|14
CASSLGNNNQPQHF
>TRBJ2-3|TRBV7-8|11
CASRAGDTQYF
>TRBJ2-7|TRBV10-1|11
CASSDSYEQYF
>TRBJ2-7|TRBV6-1|13
CASSEGSFGEQYF
>TRBJ2-3|TRBV11-3|15
CASSGGGLETDTQYF
>TRBJ1-5|TRBV28|15
CASSPPPASNQPQHF
>TRBJ1-1|TRBV6-1|14
CASRGGLFNTEAFF
>TRBJ2-7|TRBV28|15
CASSLGAVSSYEQYF
>TRBJ2-7|TRBV10-3|15
CAISESGTGLYEQYF
>TRBJ2-1|TRBV9|15
CASSAYHAGLSEQFF
>TRBJ2-1|TRBV5-1|15
CASSSTGLGGSEQFF
>TRBJ1-1|TRBV28|14
CASSLGQGNTEAFF
>TRBJ2-1|TRBV11-2|17
CASSLVGLAGGDNEQFF
>TRBJ2-1|TRBV5-1|14
CASSWGTSGSEQFF
>TRBJ1-2|TRBV6-5|14
CASSQKAHRGGYTF
>TRBJ2-1|TRBV19|16
CASSRRGGATGNEQFF
>TRBJ1-1|TRBV30|14
CAWSPTGGLTEAFF
>TRBJ1-6|TRBV7-3|13
CASSPRQNSPLHF
>TRBJ2-1|TRBV30|14
CAWISRLANNEQFF
>TRBJ2-5|TRBV5-6|16
CASSLAAGGQGETQYF
>TRBJ2-7|TRBV5-1|14
CASSWEGPAYEQYF
>TRBJ2-5|TRBV5-8|17
CASSGRADTGAQETQYF
>TRBJ1-6|TRBV6-5|15
CASSPRQGHNSPLHF
>TRBJ2-3|TRBV25-1|16
CASSEGRLAITDTQYF
>TRBJ2-3|TRBV5-4|14
CASSWDRATDTQYF
>TRBJ2-4|TRBV6-5|15
CASSYSVQGKNIQYF
>TRBJ2-1|TRBV4-3|13
CASSQDFYNEQFF
>TRBJ2-7|TRBV12-5|13
CASGLAGAREQYF